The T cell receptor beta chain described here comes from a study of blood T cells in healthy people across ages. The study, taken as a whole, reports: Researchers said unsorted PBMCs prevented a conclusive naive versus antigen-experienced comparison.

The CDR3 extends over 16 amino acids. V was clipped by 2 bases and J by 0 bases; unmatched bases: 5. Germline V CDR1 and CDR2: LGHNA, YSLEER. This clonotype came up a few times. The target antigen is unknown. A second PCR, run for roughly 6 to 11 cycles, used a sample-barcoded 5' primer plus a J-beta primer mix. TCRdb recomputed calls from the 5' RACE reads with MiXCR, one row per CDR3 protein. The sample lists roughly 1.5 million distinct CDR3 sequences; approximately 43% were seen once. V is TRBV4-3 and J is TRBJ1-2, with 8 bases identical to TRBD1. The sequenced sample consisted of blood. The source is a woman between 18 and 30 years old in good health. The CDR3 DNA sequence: TGCGCCAGCAGCCAAAGTTCAGGGGGCTCTAACTATGGCTACACCTTC. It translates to CASSQSSGGSNYGYTF.